Shown below are 19 T cell receptor beta chains from a single sample sequenced in a study of cytomegalovirus exposure and HLA in healthy donors. The PCR made use of 60 Vbeta and 13 Jbeta primers. Produced via immunoSEQ multiplex PCR; TCRdb's table is partial and in-frame only. The sample consists of around 120,000 clones, approximately 80% of them appearing once. Sample: PBMCs. Source of these receptors: a woman between 35 and 50 years old in good health and CMV-seronegative.

This chain uses TRBV4-1 with TRBJ2-3, with D possibly being TRBD2 (5 bases). The germline V gene encodes CDR1 MGHRA and CDR2 YSYEKL. The V and J ends lost 1 base and 2 bases respectively, with 13 bases between them. This CDR3 comprises 16 residues. The CDR3, as DNA: TGCGCCAGCAGCCAAGTTCCTCGGAGGTACACAGATACGCAGTATTTT. Its translation: CASSQVPRRYTDTQYF.

The chain uses TRBV9 and TRBJ2-1; 8 positions agree with TRBD2. The CDR3 runs to 14 residues. Looked up from germline, CDR1 is SGDLS and CDR2 is YYNGEE. V was clipped by 4 bases and J by 7 bases; unmatched bases: 7. CDR3 residues: CASSPGTSFNEQFF. DNA of the CDR3: TGTGCCAGCAGCCCCGGGACTAGTTTTAATGAGCAGTTCTTC. Filled out from reference TRBV9 and TRBJ2-1, the complete variable domain reads DSGVTQTPKHLITATGQRVTLRCSPRSGDLSVYWYQQSLDQGLQFLIQYYNGEERAKGNILERFSAQQFPDLHSELNLSSLELGDSALYFCASSPGTSFNEQFFGPGTRLTVL.

This chain links TRBV6-5 with TRBJ1-2; D not resolved. With 4 bases removed from V and 6 bases from J, the gap between germline ends came to 9 bases. The CDR3 has 12 residues. Germline V gene data show CDR1 as MNHEY and CDR2 as SVGAGI. The CDR3 here is CASSSWEDGYTF. DNA for the CDR3: TGTGCCAGCAGTTCCTGGGAGGATGGCTACACCTTC.

The chain links TRBV27 to TRBJ2-7; TRBD1 is a possible D gene (6 bases). Per germline, CDR1 MNHEY and CDR2 SMNVEV (reference sequence). The V end lost 4 bases, the J end lost 4 bases, and 20 bases lay between the germline ends. The CDR3 has 16 residues. The CDR3 nucleotides read TGTGCCAGCAGTTCAGGGACAATGATGGGGTTATACGAGCAGTACTTC. It translates to CASSSGTMMGLYEQYF.

This clone has a handful of counts. The CDR3 region is CASSISVTRHPFTEAFF. In DNA form, the CDR3 reads TGTGCCAGTAGTATCTCCGTTACAAGACACCCTTTCACTGAAGCTTTCTTT. The chain joins TRBV19 to TRBJ1-1; D uncertain. The V and J ends lost 3 bases and 4 bases respectively, with 21 bases between them. The CDR3 has 17 amino acids. Germline V gene data show CDR1 as LNHDA and CDR2 as SQIVND (reference sequence).

This clone was detected only a few times. The chain is built from TRBV7-9 and TRBJ1-1; D not certain. CDR1 and CDR2 from the germline V gene are SEHNR and FQNEAQ (reference sequence). V was shortened by 6 bases and J by 0 bases, with 17 bases between the two germline ends. This CDR3 region has 16 residues. The DNA of the CDR3 is TGTGCCAGCAGACGAGAAGCACCGGGGATGAACACTGAAGCTTTCTTT. It specifies CASRREAPGMNTEAFF.

This clone was picked up a small number of times. This chain connects TRBV5-1 to TRBJ1-6, with 11 bases fitting TRBD1. V lost 3 bases, J lost 2 bases, and 1 base stayed unmatched. The CDR3 loop spans 16 amino acids. The germline V gene has CDR1 SGHRS and CDR2 YFSETQ. CDR3 amino acids: CASSSGQGAYNSPLHF. CDR3 sequence (DNA): TGCGCCAGCAGCTCGGGACAGGGGGCCTATAATTCACCCCTCCACTTT. Full variable domain (outside the CDR3, taken from reference TRBV5-1 and TRBJ1-6): KAGVTQTPRYLIKTRGQQVTLSCSPISGHRSVSWYQQTPGQGLQFLFEYFSETQRNKGNFPGRFSGRQFSNSRSEMNVSTLELGDSALYLCASSSGQGAYNSPLHFGNGTRLTVT.

The chain recombines TRBV7-2 with TRBJ1-4, with 8 bases identical to TRBD1. The ends lost 5 bases at V and 8 bases at J; junction bases unmatched: 7. The CDR3 is made up of 14 amino acids. CDR1 is SGHTA and CDR2 is FQGNSA in the germline V gene. DNA of the CDR3: TGTGCCAGCAGCCGAGGACAGGGATTCGAAAAACTGTTTTTT. Protein sequence: CASSRGQGFEKLFF.

The rearrangement joins TRBV7-9 to TRBJ2-3, with 8 bases lining up with TRBD2. V was pared by 0 bases and J by 4 bases, with 9 bases of the junction left unmatched. The CDR3 is made up of 17 amino acids. Per the germline V gene, CDR1 is SEHNR and CDR2 is FQNEAQ (reference sequence). The CDR3, as DNA: TGTGCCAGCAGCTTAGCTACTAGCGGAGGGCTGGCAGATACGCAGTATTTT. This gives the protein CASSLATSGGLADTQYF.

The chain combines TRBV9 with TRBJ2-5; 9 bases agree with TRBD2. Germline CDR1 and CDR2: SGDLS and YYNGEE. J was trimmed by 3 bases and V by 0 bases; bases with no gene match: 6. The CDR3 length is 16 residues. The CDR3 sequence is CASSVAAGGKEETQYF. CDR3 bases: TGTGCCAGCAGCGTAGCAGCGGGGGGAAAGGAAGAGACCCAGTACTTC.

The rearrangement uses TRBV4-3 and TRBJ2-6; D not resolved. The CDR3 runs to 16 residues. With 0 bases removed from V and 4 bases from J, the gap between germline ends came to 10 bases. Germline V CDR1 and CDR2: LGHNA, YSLEER. The CDR3 region has the DNA TGCGCCAGCAGCCAAGATATGAATGCGGGGGCCAACGTCCTGACTTTC. As protein: CASSQDMNAGANVLTF.

This chain joins TRBV29-1 and TRBJ1-4; tentatively, D is TRBD1 (5 bases). In germline, CDR1 is SQVTM, CDR2 ANQGSEA. This CDR3 spans 12 amino acids. V was trimmed by 4 bases and J by 2 bases, leaving 5 bases between them. The CDR3 region is CSVGGTNEKLFF. CDR3 DNA sequence: TGCAGCGTTGGGGGCACTAATGAAAAACTGTTTTTT.

The rearrangement joins TRBV5-4 to TRBJ1-2, with TRBD1 identical over 7 bases. The CDR3 totals 15 residues. Germline V gene lookup returns CDR1 SGHNT and CDR2 YYREEE (reference sequence). With 0 bases clipped from V and 2 bases from J, the junction kept 4 bases outside the gene matches. CDR3 amino acids: CASSLAGDRNYGYTF. As DNA, the CDR3 is TGTGCCAGCAGCTTGGCGGGGGACAGAAACTATGGCTACACCTTC. Together with reference TRBV5-4 and TRBJ1-2, the CDR3 gives the full variable domain: ETGVTQSPTHLIKTRGQQVTLRCSSQSGHNTVSWYQQALGQGPQFIFQYYREEENGRGNFPPRFSGLQFPNYSSELNVNALELDDSALYLCASSLAGDRNYGYTFGSGTRLTVV.

The V call is TRBV7-3, the J call TRBJ2-6; 8 nucleotides agree with TRBD2. The CDR3 loop spans 15 amino acids. Germline CDR1 reads SGHTA; CDR2 reads FQGTGA. The trim removed 5 bases at V and 3 bases at J, leaving 3 bases unmatched. Written as DNA, the CDR3 is TGTGCCAGCAGCATCACTAGCGGTGGGGCCAACGTCCTGACTTTC. This translates into CASSITSGGANVLTF.

This rearrangement joins TRBV19 to TRBJ1-1; D is possibly TRBD1 (5 bases). The CDR3 runs 14 residues. Deletions cut 10 bases from V and 1 base from J, with 16 bases between. Germline assignment: CDR1 LNHDA and CDR2 SQIVND (reference sequence). CDR3 sequence (DNA): TGTGCCACAGGGCCCGAGAGGAGGAACACTGAAGCTTTCTTT. Its translation is CATGPERRNTEAFF.

The V and J genes are TRBV4-2 and TRBJ2-3; D might be TRBD2 (7 bases). Trimming pared 3 bases from V and 4 bases from J, leaving 20 bases between. Germline V gives CDR1 LGHNA, CDR2 YNFKEQ. The CDR3 has 17 amino acids. CDR3 in DNA: TGTGCCAGCAGCCAGTCCAGGGGCGGGAGTAGGTCAGATACGCAGTATTTT. Protein sequence: CASSQSRGGSRSDTQYF.

This clone was detected once. The genes are TRBV29-1 and TRBJ2-7, with 7 bases aligning to TRBD1. CDR1 is SQVTM, CDR2 ANQGSEA, per germline. The J segment lost 3 bases and the V segment lost 0 bases, leaving 8 bases of the junction unmatched. The CDR3 has 15 residues. The CDR3 DNA sequence: TGCAGCGTTGAAGATCCTGCGACAGGGCTCTACGAGCAGTACTTC. Residues: CSVEDPATGLYEQYF.

J is TRBJ1-4 and V is TRBV5-6; D possibly corresponds to TRBD1 (5 bases). Per germline, CDR1 SGHDT and CDR2 YYEEEE. CDR3 length: 14 amino acids. V lost 2 bases and J lost 6, with 11 bases in between. The CDR3 reads CASSLRGNDEKLFF. CDR3 bases: TGTGCCAGCAGCTTACGGGGGAATGATGAAAAACTGTTTTTT. Full variable domain (missing parts from reference TRBV5-6 and TRBJ1-4): DAGVTQSPTHLIKTRGQQVTLRCSPKSGHDTVSWYQQALGQGPQFIFQYYEEEERQRGNFPDRFSGHQFPNYSSELNVNALLLGDSALYLCASSLRGNDEKLFFGSGTQLSVL.

V and J are TRBV7-2 and TRBJ1-4; TRBD1 matches 8 bases. There are 14 residues in the CDR3. CDR1 is SGHTA and CDR2 is FQGNSA in the germline V gene. Trimming at V came to 5 bases and at J to 8 bases, leaving 7 bases not matched to a gene. CDR3 DNA sequence: TGTGCCAGCAGCGTCACAGGGGGTAGGGAAAAACTGTTTTTT. Translated: CASSVTGGREKLFF.